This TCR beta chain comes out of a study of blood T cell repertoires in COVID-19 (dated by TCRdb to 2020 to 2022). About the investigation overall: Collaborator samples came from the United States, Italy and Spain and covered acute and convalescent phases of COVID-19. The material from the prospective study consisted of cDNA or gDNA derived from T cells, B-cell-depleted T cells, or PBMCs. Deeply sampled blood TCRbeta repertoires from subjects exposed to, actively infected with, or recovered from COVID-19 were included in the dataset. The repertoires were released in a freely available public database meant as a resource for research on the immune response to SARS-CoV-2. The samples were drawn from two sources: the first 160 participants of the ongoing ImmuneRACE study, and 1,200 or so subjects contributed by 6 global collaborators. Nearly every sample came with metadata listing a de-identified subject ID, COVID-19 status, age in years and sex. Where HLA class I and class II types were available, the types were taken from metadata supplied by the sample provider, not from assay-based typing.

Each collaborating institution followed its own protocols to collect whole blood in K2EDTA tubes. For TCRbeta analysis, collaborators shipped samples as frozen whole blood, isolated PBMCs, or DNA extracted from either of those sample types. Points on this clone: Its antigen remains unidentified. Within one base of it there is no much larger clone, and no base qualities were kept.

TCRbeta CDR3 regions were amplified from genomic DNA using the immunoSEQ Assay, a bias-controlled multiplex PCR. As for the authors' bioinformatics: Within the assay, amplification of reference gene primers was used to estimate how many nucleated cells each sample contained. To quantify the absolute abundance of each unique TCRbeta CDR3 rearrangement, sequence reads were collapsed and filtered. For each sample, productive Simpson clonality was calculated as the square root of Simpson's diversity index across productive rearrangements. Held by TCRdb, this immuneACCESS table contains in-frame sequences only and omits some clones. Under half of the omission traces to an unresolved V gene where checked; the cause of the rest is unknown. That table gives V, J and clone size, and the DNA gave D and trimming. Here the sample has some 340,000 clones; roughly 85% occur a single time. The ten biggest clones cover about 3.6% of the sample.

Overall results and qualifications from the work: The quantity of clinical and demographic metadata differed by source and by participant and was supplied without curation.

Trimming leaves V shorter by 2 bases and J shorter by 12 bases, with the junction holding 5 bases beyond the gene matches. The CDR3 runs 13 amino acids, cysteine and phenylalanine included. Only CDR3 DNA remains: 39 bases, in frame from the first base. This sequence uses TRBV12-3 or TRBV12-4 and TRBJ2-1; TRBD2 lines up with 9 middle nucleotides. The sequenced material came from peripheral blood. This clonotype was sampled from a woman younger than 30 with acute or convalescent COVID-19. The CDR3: CASSLNSGSSQFF. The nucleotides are TGTGCCAGCAGTTTAAATAGCGGGAGCTCGCAGTTCTTC.